The text below deals with one T cell receptor beta chain. Its antigen is unknown. Germline CDR1 is LGHNA and CDR2 is YSLEER. The V and J ends lost 4 bases and 0 bases, in that order; junction bases with no gene match: 7. The CDR3 totals 17 residues. TCRdb processed the RT-PCR reads anew with MiXCR; each CDR3 protein has one entry. This sample has roughly 160,000 distinct CDR3 sequences, with approximately 11% found just once. These data come from a study of response to subunit inactivated influenza vaccine. Regarding the study as a whole: Researchers suggested that each seasonal influenza vaccination recruits few new T cells.

The chain couples TRBV4-3 to TRBJ2-2; 8 bases are a match to TRBD1. The sequences come from CD8+ T cells sorted from PBMCs, collected less than 30 months after vaccination. The receptor's source is a man aged 45-69 years who received an inactivated influenza vaccine. CDR3: CASSRRTGPTNTGELFF. In nucleotides, the CDR3 is TGCGCCAGCAGCCGAAGGACAGGGCCCACGAACACCGGGGAGCTGTTTTTT.